The rows below give T cell receptor beta chains drawn from one sample of a study of blood T cells in healthy people across ages. TCRdb reprocessed the 5' RACE reads with MiXCR, giving one entry per CDR3 protein. The sample lists 650,000 to 1,000,000 distinct CDR3 sequences, 30% to 45% seen once, with 10% to 15% in the top ten. Sequencing was carried out using blood. Receptors were obtained from a man in his late teens or twenties in good health. Both conserved end residues are part of each CDR3. Each record gives: clone size, V gene, D gene, J gene, CDR3 DNA, CDR3 protein. D genes are given only for firm matches. Clone size, where shown, is once, few, many, or a class for clones that have expanded.

.	TRBV20-1	TRBD2	TRBJ2-1	TGCAGTGCTACCCCCAAGGGACTAGCGGGGGGGTCATATTACAATGAGCAGTTCTTC	CSATPKGLAGGSYYNEQFF
.	TRBV10-3	.	TRBJ2-1	TGTGCCATCAGTGAGTCTATGGGGGGCGCCGGATACAATGAGCAGTTCTTC	CAISESMGGAGYNEQFF
few	TRBV7-2	.	TRBJ2-5	TGTGCCAGCAGCCAGTGGGCCAATGAGCAGTACTTC	CASSQWANEQYF
.	TRBV20-1	TRBD2	TRBJ2-1	TGCAGTGCTAGAGCCGGGGGGGCAGTCAATGAGCAGTTCTTC	CSARAGGAVNEQFF
few	TRBV4-3	.	TRBJ1-1	TGCGCCAGCAGCCAATCCCGTGGGGAGGGCACTGAAGCTTTCTTT	CASSQSRGEGTEAFF
.	TRBV27	.	TRBJ1-2	TGTGCCAGCCTTCCGGGGACGGCTAACTATGGCTACACCTTC	CASLPGTANYGYTF
many	TRBV14	.	TRBJ2-7	TGTGCCAGCAGCCAGTTGGCAGGCTACGAGCAGTACTTC	CASSQLAGYEQYF
.	TRBV9	.	TRBJ2-3	TGTGCCAGCAGCTTCACGGGGCGGCTCACAGATACGCAGTATTTT	CASSFTGRLTDTQYF
.	TRBV6-6	.	TRBJ1-6	TGTGCCAGCCAGGCGGAAAATTCACCCCTCCACTTT	CASQAENSPLHF
few	TRBV5-1	.	TRBJ2-7	TGCGCCAGCAGCTTGGGGGTTACAGGGATTTACGAGCAGTACTTC	CASSLGVTGIYEQYF
.	TRBV5-1	TRBD2	TRBJ2-1	TGCGCCAGCACGGGAGGGAGGGACAATGAGCAGTTCTTC	CASTGGRDNEQFF
.	TRBV10-3	.	TRBJ1-1	TGTGCCATCAGGGGGGCGGGGGGGAGGAACACTGAAGCTTTCTTT	CAIRGAGGRNTEAFF
many	TRBV20-1	TRBD2	TRBJ2-3	TGCAGTGCCGCACTAGCGGGGGGATTCACAGATACGCAGTATTTT	CSAALAGGFTDTQYF
.	TRBV20-1	TRBD2	TRBJ2-1	TGCAGTGCTAGAGATCGGCTAGCGGTCTACAATGAGCAGTTCTTC	CSARDRLAVYNEQFF
.	TRBV10-3	.	TRBJ1-1	TGTGCCATCAGTGTAGGGGAGACTGAAGCTTTCTTT	CAISVGETEAFF
.	TRBV4-3	.	TRBJ2-1	TGCGCCAGCAGCCAGGGAACAGTAAGCTCCTACAATGAGCAGTTCTTC	CASSQGTVSSYNEQFF
.	TRBV6-2/TRBV6-3	.	TRBJ2-5	TGTGCCAGCAGTGACTCGACGGCAGGAGAGACCCAGTACTTC	CASSDSTAGETQYF
few	TRBV12-3/TRBV12-4	TRBD1	TRBJ1-2	TGTGCCAACCGACAGGGGGGGGAAGGCTACACCTTC	CANRQGGEGYTF
many	TRBV7-2	.	TRBJ2-3	TGTGCCAGCAGCAGGGGGGGACGAGGGGATACGCAGTATTTT	CASSRGGRGDTQYF
.	TRBV4-1	.	TRBJ1-1	TGCGCCAGCAGCCAAGTCCTCGGGGTATCCCCTGAAGCTTTCTTT	CASSQVLGVSPEAFF
.	TRBV6-5	.	TRBJ2-3	TGTGCCAGCTCGAGGGTGGCAGGGTTCACAGATACGCGGTATTTT	CASSRVAGFTDTRYF
many	TRBV7-2	.	TRBJ1-5	TGTGCCAGCAGCTTGGGCATCGGGGTAAATCGGCCCCAGCATTTT	CASSLGIGVNRPQHF
.	TRBV7-2	.	TRBJ1-1	TGTGCCAGCAGCTTGAGGGCCCTGAACACTGAAGCTTTCTTT	CASSLRALNTEAFF
.	TRBV18	.	TRBJ2-7	TGTGCCAGCTCAACGGGAACTGTAGCCCACGAACAGTACTTC	CASSTGTVAHEQYF
.	TRBV7-3	TRBD2	TRBJ2-7	TGTGCCAGCAGCTTTTACGGGACTAGCGGGGACGAGCAGTACTTC	CASSFYGTSGDEQYF
once	TRBV30	.	TRBJ1-6	TGTGCCTGGAGTGTACTAAGGGGCGGCTGGTATAATTCACCCCCCCACTTT	CAWSVLRGGWYNSPPHF